This T cell receptor (beta chain) was captured by sequencing in a study of CD8+ T cells in alopecia areata. V shed 4 bases and J 4 bases; nucleotides not matched to a gene: 6. From germline, CDR1 is SGHDT and CDR2 YYEEEE. The CDR3 extends over 14 amino acids. After isolation, RNA underwent reverse transcription to generate cDNA as the sequencing template. TCRdb keeps only in-frame clones here, not all; method: immunoSEQ multiplex PCR. The sample holds roughly 150,000 clones; 85% to 90% are singletons and the top ten take about 16%. Findings of the study overall: Patients displayed less clarity in TCR sharing than mice, a finding possibly related to HLA. More clonal than normal scalp was lesional scalp, particularly alopecia totalis/universalis.

From PBMCs, CD4+ and CD8+ T cells were sorted. In the case of this clone: Its target is not known.

The chain uses TRBV5-6 and TRBJ2-7; 9 bases line up with TRBD2. Source: CD8+ T cells sorted from blood, taken at week 0. The TCR originated in a human donor with alopecia areata. CDR3 sequence (DNA): TGTGCCAGCAGCGATAGACTAGCGGTATACGAGCAGTACTTC. It is translated as CASSDRLAVYEQYF.